This TCR beta chain appears in the sequencing data of a study of control samples from healthy donors and cancer patients. Losses at the gene ends were 8 bases for V and 1 base for J; bases not matched to a gene: 6. Germline V gene lookup returns CDR1 KGHDR and CDR2 SFDVKD. This CDR3 has 15 residues. The repertoire was sequenced with immunoSEQ multiplex PCR; TCRdb's copy has only in-frame clones and lacks some. The data contain about 47,000 clones, over 70% of them singletons. The sequence was collected from a man in his 70s in good health. The sequenced sample was blood. The chain carries TRBV24-1 and TRBJ2-5; TRBD2 aligns across 10 bases. DNA of the CDR3: TGTGCCACCACCCTCACTAGCGGGGCCCAAGAGACCCAGTACTTC. Translated, it gives CATTLTSGAQETQYF.